This T cell receptor (beta chain) was found in a study of beta chain features in type 1 diabetes. CDR1 and CDR2 from the germline V gene are MNHEY and SMNVEV (reference sequence). Deletions cut 6 bases from V and 3 bases from J, with 15 bases between. This CDR3 has 15 residues. Study-wide points: The study found moderately but significantly shorter TCRB CDR3s in all four CD4+ subsets of Type 1 diabetes patients.

The sequenced template was cDNA made from the entire isolated RNA. Here immunoSEQ multiplex PCR was the method, and the copy in TCRdb shows in-frame clones only, minus some. The table records under 450,000 clones, about 15% of them present only once. In its sample, this clone was seen a few times. Antigen unknown. V and J are TRBV27 and TRBJ1-5; the D is unclear. This TCR was sampled from a young man in good health. The sequencing input was naive CD4+ T cells from blood. The CDR3 spells CASSRMGGPNQPQHF. The DNA for the CDR3 is TGTGCCAGCAGCCGCATGGGAGGTCCCAATCAGCCCCAGCATTTT.